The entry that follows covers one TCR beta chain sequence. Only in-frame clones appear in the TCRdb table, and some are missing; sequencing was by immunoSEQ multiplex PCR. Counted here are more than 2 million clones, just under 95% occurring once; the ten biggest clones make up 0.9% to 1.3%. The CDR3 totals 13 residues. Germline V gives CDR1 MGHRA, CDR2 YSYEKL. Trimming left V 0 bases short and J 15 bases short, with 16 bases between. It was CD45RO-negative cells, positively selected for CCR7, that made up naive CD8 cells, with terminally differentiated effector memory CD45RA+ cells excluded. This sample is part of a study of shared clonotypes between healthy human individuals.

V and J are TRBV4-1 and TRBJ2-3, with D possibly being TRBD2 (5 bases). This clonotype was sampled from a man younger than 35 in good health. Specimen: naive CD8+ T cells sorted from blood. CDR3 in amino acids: CASSQDTESREYF. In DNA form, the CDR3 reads TGCGCCAGCAGCCAAGATACGGAAAGTCGGGAATATTTT.